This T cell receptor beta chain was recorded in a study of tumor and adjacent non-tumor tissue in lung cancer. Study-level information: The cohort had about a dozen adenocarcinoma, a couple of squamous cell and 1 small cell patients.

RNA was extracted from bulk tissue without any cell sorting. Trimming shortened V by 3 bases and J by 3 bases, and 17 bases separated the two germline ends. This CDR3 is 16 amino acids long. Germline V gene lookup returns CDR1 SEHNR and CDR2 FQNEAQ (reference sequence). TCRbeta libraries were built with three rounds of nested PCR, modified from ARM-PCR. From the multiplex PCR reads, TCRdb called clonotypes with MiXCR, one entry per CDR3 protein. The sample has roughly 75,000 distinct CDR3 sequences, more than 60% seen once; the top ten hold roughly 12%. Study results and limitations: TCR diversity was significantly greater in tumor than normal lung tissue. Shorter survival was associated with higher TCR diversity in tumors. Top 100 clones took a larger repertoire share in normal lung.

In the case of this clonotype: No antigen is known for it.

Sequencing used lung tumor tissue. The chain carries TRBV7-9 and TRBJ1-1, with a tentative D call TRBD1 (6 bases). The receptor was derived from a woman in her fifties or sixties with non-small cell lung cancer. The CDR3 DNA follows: TGTGCCAGCAGCTTGCGGGGAGGGGGGCAGGACACTGAAGCTTTCTTT. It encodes CASSLRGGGQDTEAFF.